These 27 T cell receptor beta chains share one sample of origin, sequenced in a study of blood T cells in healthy people across ages. For the second PCR, which ran for 7 to 11 cycles, a sample-barcoded 5' primer and a J-beta primer mix were used. TCRdb re-called the 5' RACE reads through MiXCR, storing one row per CDR3 protein. The profile shows 1.5 million to 2 million distinct CDR3 sequences, around half of them singletons. The material sequenced was blood. All receptors derive from a woman aged 40 to 50 in good health.

This clonotype was counted only a few times. This chain joins TRBV20-1 and TRBJ1-2; 8 nucleotides align to TRBD1. The V segment lost 6 bases and the J segment 4 bases; nucleotides outside the gene matches: 10. Germline CDR1 DFQATT, CDR2 SNEGSKA (reference sequence). This CDR3 spans 14 amino acids. This CDR3 reads CSAKTGARSYGYTF. The CDR3 nucleotides are TGCAGTGCGAAGACAGGGGCGCGAAGCTATGGCTACACCTTC.

This clonotype has more than one count but fewer than ten. This sequence joins TRBV20-1 and TRBJ2-7; 7 positions match TRBD2. CDR3 length: 13 residues. Trimming at V came to 5 bases and at J to 2 bases, leaving 6 bases not matched to a gene. From germline, CDR1 is DFQATT and CDR2 SNEGSKA (reference sequence). CDR3: CSAWPAGTYEQYF. The CDR3 coding sequence is TGCAGTGCTTGGCCAGCGGGGACCTACGAGCAGTACTTC.

The chain is built from TRBV27 and TRBJ1-1; TRBD1 is a possible D gene (5 bases). Trimming pared 5 bases from V and 8 bases from J, leaving 15 bases between. The CDR3 contains 13 residues. CDR1 MNHEY and CDR2 SMNVEV come from the germline V gene (reference sequence). The CDR3 DNA sequence: TGTGCCAGCAGTCCGGGACGGCTTTTCGAAGCTTTCTTT. It encodes CASSPGRLFEAFF.

The chain carries TRBV4-3 and TRBJ2-6; possible D gene TRBD1, 5 bases. Per germline, CDR1 LGHNA and CDR2 YSLEER. This CDR3 region has 18 residues. The V and J ends lost 5 bases and 0 bases respectively, with 17 bases between them. CDR3 loop: CASSLDKLPLSGANVLTF. The DNA for the CDR3 is TGCGCCAGCAGCTTGGACAAACTCCCACTCTCTGGGGCCAACGTCCTGACTTTC.

The chain links TRBV6-5 to TRBJ2-5; 9 bases are shared with TRBD2. CDR1 MNHEY and CDR2 SVGAGI come from the germline V gene. The length of the CDR3 is 13 residues. The trim removed 2 bases at V and 13 bases at J, leaving 8 bases unmatched. The chain's CDR3 is CASSYNEGTSLYF. DNA of the CDR3: TGTGCCAGCAGTTACAATGAAGGGACTAGCTTGTACTTC.

The chain employs TRBV28 and TRBJ1-2; D call uncertain. Germline-derived CDR1 and CDR2 are MDHEN and SYDVKM. The CDR3 runs 12 residues. The CDR3 coding sequence is TGTGCTGTGGGGTTGGGGAACTATGGCTACACCTTC. This encodes CAVGLGNYGYTF.

For this clonotype: Relative to the germline gene, one junction end is altered; a read error may explain this. The chain uses TRBV12-3 or TRBV12-4 and TRBJ2-3, with D possibly TRBD1 on 7 matching bases. The CDR3 is made up of 15 amino acids. CDR3 in amino acids: CASRRQGTGADMQYF. The CDR3 bases are TGTGCCAGCAGGAGACAGGGAACGGGGGCAGATATGCAGTATTTT.

The chain has TRBV20-1 and TRBJ1-2, with D possibly TRBD1 on 6 matching bases. CDR3 length: 13 amino acids. Germline V CDR1 and CDR2: DFQATT, SNEGSKA (reference sequence). Trimming left V 6 bases short and J 4 bases short, with 15 bases between. The DNA of the CDR3 is TGCAGTGCCCCGGACAGCTCATTCTATGGCTACACCTTC. This translates into CSAPDSSFYGYTF.

The chain combines TRBV9 with TRBJ2-3; no reliable D call. V was pared by 3 bases and J by 4 bases, with 9 bases between. There are 13 residues in the CDR3. Per the germline V gene, CDR1 is SGDLS and CDR2 is YYNGEE. The CDR3 region is CASSGGGSDTQYF. CDR3 in DNA: TGTGCCAGCAGCGGGGGTGGGTCAGATACGCAGTATTTT. The full variable domain, in which reference TRBV9 and TRBJ2-3 provide the parts outside the CDR3, is DSGVTQTPKHLITATGQRVTLRCSPRSGDLSVYWYQQSLDQGLQFLIQYYNGEERAKGNILERFSAQQFPDLHSELNLSSLELGDSALYFCASSGGGSDTQYFGPGTRLTVL.

This clonotype occurred once. Germline and junction disagree at one end, which may indicate a read error. The chain carries TRBV20-1 and TRBJ2-3; D is tentatively TRBD1 or TRBD2 (5 bases each). Germline lookup yields CDR1 DFQATT and CDR2 SNEGSKA (reference sequence). This CDR3 spans 15 amino acids. CDR3 in amino acids: CSAHDRDRGTATQYF. CDR3 DNA sequence: TGCAGTGCCCACGACCGGGACCGGGGTACAGCTACGCAGTATTTT.

V usage is TRBV3-1 and J usage is TRBJ1-2; 8 bases map to TRBD1. Germline CDR1 is LGHDT and CDR2 is YNNKEL (reference sequence). Trimming took 3 bases from V and 3 from J; bases not matched to a gene: 3. The CDR3 runs 14 residues. CDR3 region: CASSHMDRDYGYTF. CDR3 bases: TGTGCCAGCAGCCATATGGACAGGGACTATGGCTACACCTTC.

This chain links TRBV4-2 with TRBJ2-1, with D perhaps given as TRBD1 or TRBD2 (5 bases each). The V gene lost 4 bases and the J gene lost 0 bases, with 13 bases spanning the gap. The CDR3 consists of 16 residues. Germline V gene lookup returns CDR1 LGHNA and CDR2 YNFKEQ. The CDR3 loop is CASSRETVNSYNEQFF. CDR3 DNA: TGTGCCAGCAGCCGGGAGACAGTGAACTCCTACAATGAGCAGTTCTTC.

The J gene is TRBJ2-3, the V gene TRBV4-2, with 7 bases fitting TRBD2. With 0 bases clipped from V and 2 bases from J, the junction kept 8 bases outside the gene matches. CDR1 is LGHNA, CDR2 YNFKEQ, per germline. CDR3 length equals 17 residues. The CDR3 loop reads CASSQDQERGVTDTQYF. In DNA, the CDR3 is TGTGCCAGCAGCCAAGATCAGGAGCGGGGCGTCACAGATACGCAGTATTTT.

The rearrangement uses TRBV27 and TRBJ2-7; 8 bases are a match to TRBD1. V trimming: 8 bases; J trimming: 6 bases; junction bases outside the gene matches: 15. CDR1 and CDR2 from the germline V gene are MNHEY and SMNVEV (reference sequence). This CDR3 region has 15 residues. Here the CDR3 reads CASALQGGFSIEQYF. DNA of the CDR3: TGTGCCAGCGCATTACAGGGGGGTTTTAGTATCGAGCAGTACTTC.

The rearrangement links TRBV12-3 or TRBV12-4 to TRBJ2-3; the match to TRBD2 covers 15 bases. This CDR3 is 17 amino acids long. J lost 2 bases, V lost 6 bases, and 6 bases had no gene match. CDR3 DNA: TGTGCCAGCAGACCGGGACTAGCGGGGGGTCCCACAGATACGCAGTATTTT. It translates to CASRPGLAGGPTDTQYF.

The chain employs TRBV6-2 or TRBV6-3 and TRBJ1-2, with D unclear. The germline V gene encodes CDR1 MNHEY and CDR2 SVGEGT. The CDR3 has 14 amino acids. V dropped 8 bases and J dropped 4 bases, with 17 bases sitting between them. The CDR3 region has the DNA TGTGCCAGCGCCTGGACGGAGGTTATCTATGGCTACACCTTC. Amino acid sequence: CASAWTEVIYGYTF.

The chain joins TRBV9 to TRBJ2-5, with 12 bases identical to TRBD1. J lost 5 bases, V lost 3 bases, and 8 bases had no gene match. Looked up from germline, CDR1 is SGDLS and CDR2 is YYNGEE. The CDR3 extends over 16 amino acids. The CDR3 nucleotides are TGTGCCAGCAGCGAGGGGGACAGGGGGCGAGTGGAGACCCAGTACTTC. It translates to CASSEGDRGRVETQYF.

J is TRBJ2-1 and V is TRBV11-2; no clear D. V dropped 1 base and J dropped 3 bases, with 10 bases sitting between them. The CDR3 is 15 residues long. Germline CDR1 reads SGHAT; CDR2 reads FQNNGV. CDR3 nucleotides: TGTGCCAGCAGCTTAGGTAGACTTTACTACAATGAGCAGTTCTTC. Translating gives CASSLGRLYYNEQFF.

This clonotype has a count of ten or more. This chain joins TRBV10-3 and TRBJ2-5; D unclear. Trimming removed 2 bases from V and 4 bases from J, with 11 bases in between. The CDR3 extends over 14 amino acids. Per the germline V gene, CDR1 is ENHRY and CDR2 is SYGVKD. CDR3 nucleotides: TGTGCCATCAGTGAGGGAACGGGCCGAGAGACCCAGTACTTC. Encoded protein: CAISEGTGRETQYF.

The table lists this clonotype with a few counts. The genes are TRBV29-1 and TRBJ2-1; TRBD2 aligns across 8 bases. V lost 3 bases and J lost 15; bases outside the gene matches: 7. The CDR3 sequence is 11 residues long. Germline V CDR1 and CDR2: SQVTM, ANQGSEA. In DNA, the CDR3 is TGCAGCGTTGATAACGGGGGGGCCGGGTTCTTC. It yields the protein CSVDNGGAGFF.

This chain joins TRBV3-1 and TRBJ2-5; 12 nucleotides match TRBD1. This CDR3 region has 16 residues. CDR1 LGHDT and CDR2 YNNKEL come from the germline V gene (reference sequence). V gave up 2 bases and J gave up 1 base; unmatched junction bases: 2. The CDR3 bases are TGTGCCAGCAGCCAACGGGACAGGGGGCTCCAAGAGACCCAGTACTTC. Translated: CASSQRDRGLQETQYF.

In its sample, this clonotype was seen a few times. The chain couples TRBV27 to TRBJ1-4, with 9 bases fitting TRBD1. The CDR3 loop spans 16 amino acids. CDR1 MNHEY and CDR2 SMNVEV come from the germline V gene (reference sequence). With V trimmed by 3 bases and J by 8 bases, 10 bases remained unmatched. CDR3 amino acids: CASSFGNRGPGEKLFF. Written as DNA, the CDR3 is TGTGCCAGCAGTTTTGGGAACAGGGGGCCGGGAGAAAAACTGTTTTTT.

Only a few counts were recorded for this clonotype. The chain couples TRBV7-9 to TRBJ2-7, with TRBD1 as a possible D gene (6 bases). V was shortened by 5 bases and J by 2 bases, with 19 bases between the two germline ends. This CDR3 has 16 amino acids. Germline V gene sequence: CDR1 SEHNR, CDR2 FQNEAQ (reference sequence). As DNA, the CDR3 is TGTGCCAGCAGCGAGGGGGTAGGGAGCTCCCCCTACGAGCAGTACTTC. Translated, it gives CASSEGVGSSPYEQYF.

This clonotype came up a few times. The chain has TRBV6-2 or TRBV6-3 and TRBJ2-5; D is ambiguous. The CDR3 has 14 amino acids. From germline, CDR1 is MNHEY and CDR2 SVGEGT. V lost 4 bases and J 5 bases, leaving 14 bases between the germline ends. CDR3 loop: CASSSVRARETQYF. The CDR3 DNA follows: TGTGCCAGCAGTTCGGTACGGGCGAGGGAGACCCAGTACTTC.

Only a few counts were recorded for this clonotype. This sequence joins TRBV4-2 and TRBJ1-2; TRBD1 agrees at 7 bases. The CDR3 runs to 15 residues. Germline trimming cut 4 bases from V and 3 bases from J; bases unmatched to any gene: 8. Germline assignment: CDR1 LGHNA and CDR2 YNFKEQ. The CDR3 bases are TGTGCCAGCAGCCCAGACAGGGTGGGGGACTATGGCTACACCTTC. It translates to CASSPDRVGDYGYTF.

This clonotype has more than one count but fewer than ten. This chain joins TRBV4-3 and TRBJ2-5; D uncertain. The CDR3 sequence is 14 residues long. Per the germline V gene, CDR1 is LGHNA and CDR2 is YSLEER. V was trimmed by 5 bases and J by 3 bases, leaving 13 bases between them. The CDR3 DNA reads TGCGCCAGCAGCGCTAGTCTTTTAAAAGAGACCCAGTACTTC. Its translation: CASSASLLKETQYF.

This clonotype was found a few times. This CDR3 reads CASSQVWTGIYGYTF. As DNA, the CDR3 is TGCGCCAGCAGCCAAGTCTGGACAGGGATATATGGCTACACCTTC. The rearrangement uses TRBV4-3 and TRBJ1-2, with 8 bases that match TRBD1. In germline, CDR1 is LGHNA, CDR2 YSLEER. The CDR3 has 15 amino acids. V shed 1 base and J 5 bases; nucleotides not matched to a gene: 6.